This TCR beta chain was documented in a study of blood T cell repertoires in COVID-19. Study information: The cDNA or gDNA used as material had been derived from T cells, B-cell-depleted T cells, or PBMCs.

TCRdb's table, derived via immunoSEQ multiplex PCR, lists solely in-frame clones and lacks some. In the table there are 350,000 to 400,000 clones, approximately 87% of which are singletons. The CDR3 has 14 amino acids. Germline CDR1 and CDR2: ENHRY and SYGVKD. V was clipped by 2 bases and J by 3 bases, with 10 bases between them. The TCR was taken from a woman younger than 45 with acute COVID-19. Sample: PBMCs or T cells enriched from blood (not recorded which). The chain joins TRBV10-3 to TRBJ1-2, with D hard to call. CDR3 nucleotides: TGTGCCATCAGTGAGCCTCCCGGGTACTATGGCTACACCTTC. It yields the protein CAISEPPGYYGYTF.